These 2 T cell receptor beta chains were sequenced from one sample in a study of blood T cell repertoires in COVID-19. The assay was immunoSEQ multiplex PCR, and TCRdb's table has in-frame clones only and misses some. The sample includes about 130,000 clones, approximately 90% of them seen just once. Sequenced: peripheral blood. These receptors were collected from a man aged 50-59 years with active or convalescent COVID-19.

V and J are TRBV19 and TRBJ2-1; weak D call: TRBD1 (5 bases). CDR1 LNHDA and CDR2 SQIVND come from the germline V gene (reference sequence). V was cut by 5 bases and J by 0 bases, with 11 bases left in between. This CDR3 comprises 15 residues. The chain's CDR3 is CASSYQGISYNEQFF. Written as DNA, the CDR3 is TGTGCCAGTAGTTATCAGGGTATCTCCTACAATGAGCAGTTCTTC.

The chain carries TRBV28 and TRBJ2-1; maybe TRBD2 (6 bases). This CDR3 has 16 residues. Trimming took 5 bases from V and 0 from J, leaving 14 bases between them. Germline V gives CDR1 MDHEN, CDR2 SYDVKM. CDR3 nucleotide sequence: TGTGCCAGCAGTCCCTTAGCGGTACCCTCCTACAATGAGCAGTTCTTC. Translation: CASSPLAVPSYNEQFF. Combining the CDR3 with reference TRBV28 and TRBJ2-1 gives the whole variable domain DVKVTQSSRYLVKRTGEKVFLECVQDMDHENMFWYRQDPGLGLRLIYFSYDVKMKEKGDIPEGYSVSREKKERFSLILESASTNQTSMYLCASSPLAVPSYNEQFFGPGTRLTVL.